This T cell receptor (beta chain) was sequenced during a study of persistence of HIV-infected CD4 T cells. Cells were stimulated with overlapping HIV-1 Gag 15-mer peptides. Sorted nonresponding memory CD4+ T cells were CD40L-negative, CD69-negative, CD45RO-high. Before stimulation, PBMCs underwent CD8+ T cell depletion. Anti-CD28/CD49d costimulation, CD40-blocking antibody and enfuvirtide were given to CD8-depleted PBMCs for about 18 hours. The immunoSEQ assay was version 4, run in survey mode. Assay: immunoSEQ multiplex PCR; the TCRdb copy retains only in-frame clones and omits some. Of 50,000 to 65,000 clones in the sample, just under 75% were seen once. Study-level points and caveats: Antigen-responding cells were enriched for degenerate expanded CDR3beta sequences. CMV- and Gag-responding cells had lower TCRbeta richness than CD3/CD28-responding cells.

Notes on this clone: Its antigen is unknown.

Sequenced material: CD4+ T cells sorted from PBMCs after approximately 19-hour stimulation, taken from a patient who received antiretroviral therapy. The clonotype comes from an adult man with HIV who was CMV-seropositive.

Here the CDR3 reads CASSLAPLHTQYF. The CDR3 DNA reads TGTGCCAGCAGCTTGGCACCCTTGCATACGCAGTATTTT. This chain links TRBV5-5 with TRBJ2-3; D not certain. Germline lookup yields CDR1 SGHKS and CDR2 YYEKEE (reference sequence). This CDR3 region has 13 residues. The V end was cut by 0 bases, the J end by 7 bases, with 9 bases between.